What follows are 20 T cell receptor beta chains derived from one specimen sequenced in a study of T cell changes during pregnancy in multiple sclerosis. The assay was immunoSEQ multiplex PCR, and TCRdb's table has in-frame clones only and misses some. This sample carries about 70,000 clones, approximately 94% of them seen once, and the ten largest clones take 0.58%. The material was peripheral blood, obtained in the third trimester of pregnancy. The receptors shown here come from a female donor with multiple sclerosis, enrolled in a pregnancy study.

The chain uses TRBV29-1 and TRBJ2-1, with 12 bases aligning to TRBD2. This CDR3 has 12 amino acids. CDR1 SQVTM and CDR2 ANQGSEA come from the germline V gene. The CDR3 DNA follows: TGCAGTTGGACTAGCGGGACGAATGAGCAGTTCTTC. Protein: CSWTSGTNEQFF.

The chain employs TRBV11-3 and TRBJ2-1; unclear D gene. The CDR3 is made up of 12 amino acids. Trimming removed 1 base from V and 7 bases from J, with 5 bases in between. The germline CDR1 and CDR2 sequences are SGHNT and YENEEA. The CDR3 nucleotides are TGTGCCAGCAGCTTAGCAGAAAATGAGCAGTTCTTC. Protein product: CASSLAENEQFF.

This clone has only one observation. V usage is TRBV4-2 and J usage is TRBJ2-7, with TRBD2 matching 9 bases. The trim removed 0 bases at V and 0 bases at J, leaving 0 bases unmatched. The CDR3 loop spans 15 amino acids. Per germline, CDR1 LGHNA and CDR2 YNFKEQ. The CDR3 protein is CASSQERGGSYEQYF. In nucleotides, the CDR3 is TGTGCCAGCAGCCAAGAGCGGGGGGGCTCCTACGAGCAGTACTTC.

For the CDR3, the DNA is TGTGCCAGCAGCTTGGGACAGAAAAACACTGAAGCTTTCTTT. Its translation: CASSLGQKNTEAFF. The chain recombines TRBV5-6 with TRBJ1-1, with D perhaps TRBD1 (5 bases). CDR1 is SGHDT and CDR2 is YYEEEE in the germline V gene. V lost 0 bases and J 2 bases, leaving 8 bases between the germline ends. The CDR3 totals 14 residues.

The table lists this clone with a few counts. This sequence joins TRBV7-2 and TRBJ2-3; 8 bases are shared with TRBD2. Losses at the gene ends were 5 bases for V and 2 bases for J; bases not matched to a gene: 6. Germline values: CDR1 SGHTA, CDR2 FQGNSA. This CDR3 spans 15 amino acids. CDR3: CASSPLSGATDTQYF. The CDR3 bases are TGTGCCAGCAGCCCTCTTAGCGGGGCCACAGATACGCAGTATTTT.

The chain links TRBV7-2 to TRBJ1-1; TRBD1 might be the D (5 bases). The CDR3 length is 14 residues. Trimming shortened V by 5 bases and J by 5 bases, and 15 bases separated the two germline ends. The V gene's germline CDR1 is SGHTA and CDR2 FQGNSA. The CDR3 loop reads CASSTKWGGTEAFF. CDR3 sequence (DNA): TGTGCCAGCAGCACCAAATGGGGCGGAACTGAAGCTTTCTTT.

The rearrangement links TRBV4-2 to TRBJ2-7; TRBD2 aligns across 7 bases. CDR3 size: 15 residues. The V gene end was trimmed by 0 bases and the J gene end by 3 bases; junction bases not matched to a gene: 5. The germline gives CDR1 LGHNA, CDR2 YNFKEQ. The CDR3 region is CASSQDGGGLYEQYF. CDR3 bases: TGTGCCAGCAGCCAAGATGGGGGGGGTCTCTACGAGCAGTACTTC.

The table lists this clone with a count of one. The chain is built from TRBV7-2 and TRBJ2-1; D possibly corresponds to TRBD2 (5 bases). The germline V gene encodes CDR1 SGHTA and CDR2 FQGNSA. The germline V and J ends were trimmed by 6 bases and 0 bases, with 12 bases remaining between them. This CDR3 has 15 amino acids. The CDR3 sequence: CASSAAGSSYNEQFF. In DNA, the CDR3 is TGTGCCAGCAGTGCCGCTGGGAGCTCCTACAATGAGCAGTTCTTC.

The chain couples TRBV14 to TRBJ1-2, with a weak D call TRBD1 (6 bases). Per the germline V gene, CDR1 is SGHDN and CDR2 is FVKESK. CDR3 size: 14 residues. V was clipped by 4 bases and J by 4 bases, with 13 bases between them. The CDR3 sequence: CASSRLGQLYGYTF. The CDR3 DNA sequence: TGTGCCAGCAGCCGCCTAGGACAGCTCTATGGCTACACCTTC.

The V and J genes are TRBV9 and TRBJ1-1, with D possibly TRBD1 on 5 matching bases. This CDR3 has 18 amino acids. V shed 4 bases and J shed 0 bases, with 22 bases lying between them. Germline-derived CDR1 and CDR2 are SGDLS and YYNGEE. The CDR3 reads CASSPPGKGFEMNTEAFF. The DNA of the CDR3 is TGTGCCAGCAGCCCCCCAGGGAAGGGTTTTGAGATGAACACTGAAGCTTTCTTT. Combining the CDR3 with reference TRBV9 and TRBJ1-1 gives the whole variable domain DSGVTQTPKHLITATGQRVTLRCSPRSGDLSVYWYQQSLDQGLQFLIQYYNGEERAKGNILERFSAQQFPDLHSELNLSSLELGDSALYFCASSPPGKGFEMNTEAFFGQGTRLTVV.

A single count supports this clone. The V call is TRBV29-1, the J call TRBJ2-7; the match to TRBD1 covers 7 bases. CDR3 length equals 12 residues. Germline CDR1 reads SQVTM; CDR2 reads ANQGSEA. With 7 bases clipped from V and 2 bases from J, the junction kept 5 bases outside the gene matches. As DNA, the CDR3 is TGCAGCGCTAAAGACAGGGCCTACGAGCAGTACTTC. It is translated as CSAKDRAYEQYF.

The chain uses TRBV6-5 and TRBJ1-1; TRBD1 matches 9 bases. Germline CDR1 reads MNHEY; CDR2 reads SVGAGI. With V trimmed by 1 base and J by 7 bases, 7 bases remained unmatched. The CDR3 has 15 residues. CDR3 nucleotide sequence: TGTGCCAGCAGTTACTTGCCCGGGACAGGGATTGAAGCTTTCTTT. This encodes CASSYLPGTGIEAFF.

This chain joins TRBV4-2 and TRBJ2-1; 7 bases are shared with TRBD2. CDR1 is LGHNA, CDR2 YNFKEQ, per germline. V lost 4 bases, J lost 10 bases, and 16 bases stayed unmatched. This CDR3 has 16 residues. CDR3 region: CASSPQASGALGEQFF. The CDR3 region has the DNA TGTGCCAGCAGCCCCCAAGCCAGCGGGGCCCTCGGGGAGCAGTTCTTC.

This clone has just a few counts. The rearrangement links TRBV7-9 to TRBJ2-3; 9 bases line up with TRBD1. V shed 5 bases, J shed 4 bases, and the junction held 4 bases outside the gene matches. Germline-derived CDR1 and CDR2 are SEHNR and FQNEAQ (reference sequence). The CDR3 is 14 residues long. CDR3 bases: TGTGCCAGCAGCCTAAGACAGGGGGCAGATACGCAGTATTTT. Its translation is CASSLRQGADTQYF.

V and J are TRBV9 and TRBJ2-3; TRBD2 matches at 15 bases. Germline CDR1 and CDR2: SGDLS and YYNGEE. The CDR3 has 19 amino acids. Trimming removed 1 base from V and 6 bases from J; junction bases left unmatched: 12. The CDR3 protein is CASSVRSGTSGGPHDTQYF. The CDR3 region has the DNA TGTGCCAGCAGCGTAAGATCGGGGACTAGCGGGGGGCCCCATGATACGCAGTATTTT. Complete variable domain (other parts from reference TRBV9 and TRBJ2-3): DSGVTQTPKHLITATGQRVTLRCSPRSGDLSVYWYQQSLDQGLQFLIQYYNGEERAKGNILERFSAQQFPDLHSELNLSSLELGDSALYFCASSVRSGTSGGPHDTQYFGPGTRLTVL.

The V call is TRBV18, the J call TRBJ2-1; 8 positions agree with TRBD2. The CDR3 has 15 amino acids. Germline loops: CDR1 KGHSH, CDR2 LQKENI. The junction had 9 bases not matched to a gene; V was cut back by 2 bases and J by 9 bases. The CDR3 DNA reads TGTGCCAGCTCACCAGACGGGGGGGCCGAGCGTGAGCAGTTCTTC. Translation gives CASSPDGGAEREQFF.

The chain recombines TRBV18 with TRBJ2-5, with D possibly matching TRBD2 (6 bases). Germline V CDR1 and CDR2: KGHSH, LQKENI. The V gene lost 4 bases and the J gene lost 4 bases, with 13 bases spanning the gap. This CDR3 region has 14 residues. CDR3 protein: CASSLDSGGETQYF. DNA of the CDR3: TGTGCCAGCTCACTTGACTCCGGGGGAGAGACCCAGTACTTC. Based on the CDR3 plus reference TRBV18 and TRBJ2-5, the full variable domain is NAGVMQNPRHLVRRRGQEARLRCSPMKGHSHVYWYRQLPEEGLKFMVYLQKENIIDESGMPKERFSAEFPKEGPSILRIQQVVRGDSAAYFCASSLDSGGETQYFGPGTRLLVL.

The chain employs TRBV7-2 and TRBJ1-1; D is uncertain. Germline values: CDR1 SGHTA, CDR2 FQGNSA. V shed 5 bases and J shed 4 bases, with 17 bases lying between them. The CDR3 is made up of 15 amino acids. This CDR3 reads CASSPRLGRGTEAFF. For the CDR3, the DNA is TGTGCCAGCAGCCCCCGTCTCGGGCGGGGCACTGAAGCTTTCTTT.

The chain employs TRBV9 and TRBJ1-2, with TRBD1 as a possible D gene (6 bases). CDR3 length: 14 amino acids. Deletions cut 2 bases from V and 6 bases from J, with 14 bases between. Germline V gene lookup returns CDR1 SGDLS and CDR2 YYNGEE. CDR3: CASSVDSNRDGYTF. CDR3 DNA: TGTGCCAGCAGCGTCGATTCGAACAGGGATGGCTACACCTTC.

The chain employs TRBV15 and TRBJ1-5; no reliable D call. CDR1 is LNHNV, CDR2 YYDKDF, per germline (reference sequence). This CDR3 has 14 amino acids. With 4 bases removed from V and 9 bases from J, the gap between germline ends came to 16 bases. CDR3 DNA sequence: TGTGCCACCAGCATTGAACGGGGAGGTGGGCCCCAGCATTTT. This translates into CATSIERGGGPQHF.